The subject of this entry is one T cell receptor beta chain. Sequenced by immunoSEQ multiplex PCR; TCRdb stores in-frame clones only, minus some. The sample lists about 72,000 clones, roughly 80% seen once, with approximately 5% in the top ten. These data belong to a study of OX40 agonist ivuxolimab in advanced cancers. Germline CDR1 MNHEY, CDR2 SMNVEV (reference sequence). V was pared by 5 bases and J by 2 bases, with 10 bases of the junction left unmatched. This CDR3 has 18 residues. This sequence joins TRBV27 and TRBJ2-5, with 14 bases that match TRBD2. The sequencing used CD4+ or CD8+ T cells sorted from blood, collected in a trial of the OX40 agonist ivuxolimab. This sequence originates from an adult with an advanced solid tumor such as melanoma, head and neck, liver or kidney cancer. CDR3 residues: CASSPWGTSGRRQETQYF. The DNA for the CDR3 is TGTGCCAGCAGTCCTTGGGGGACTAGCGGGAGACGGCAAGAGACCCAGTACTTC.